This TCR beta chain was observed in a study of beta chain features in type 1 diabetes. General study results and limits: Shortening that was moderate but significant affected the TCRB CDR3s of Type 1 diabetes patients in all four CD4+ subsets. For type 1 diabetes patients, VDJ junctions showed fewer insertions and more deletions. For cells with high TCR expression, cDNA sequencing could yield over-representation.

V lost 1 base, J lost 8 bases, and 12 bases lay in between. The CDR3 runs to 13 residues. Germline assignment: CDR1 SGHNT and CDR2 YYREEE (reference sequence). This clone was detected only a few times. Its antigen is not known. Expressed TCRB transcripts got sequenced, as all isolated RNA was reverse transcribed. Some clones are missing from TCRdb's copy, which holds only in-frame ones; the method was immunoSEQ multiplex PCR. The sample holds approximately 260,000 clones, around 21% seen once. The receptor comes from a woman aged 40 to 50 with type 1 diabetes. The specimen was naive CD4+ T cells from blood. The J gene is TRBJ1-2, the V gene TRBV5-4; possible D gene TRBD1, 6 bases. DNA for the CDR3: TGTGCCAGCAGCTTGAGGACAGAGAAGGGCTACACCTTC. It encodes CASSLRTEKGYTF. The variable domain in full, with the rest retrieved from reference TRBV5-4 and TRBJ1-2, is ETGVTQSPTHLIKTRGQQVTLRCSSQSGHNTVSWYQQALGQGPQFIFQYYREEENGRGNFPPRFSGLQFPNYSSELNVNALELDDSALYLCASSLRTEKGYTFGSGTRLTVV.